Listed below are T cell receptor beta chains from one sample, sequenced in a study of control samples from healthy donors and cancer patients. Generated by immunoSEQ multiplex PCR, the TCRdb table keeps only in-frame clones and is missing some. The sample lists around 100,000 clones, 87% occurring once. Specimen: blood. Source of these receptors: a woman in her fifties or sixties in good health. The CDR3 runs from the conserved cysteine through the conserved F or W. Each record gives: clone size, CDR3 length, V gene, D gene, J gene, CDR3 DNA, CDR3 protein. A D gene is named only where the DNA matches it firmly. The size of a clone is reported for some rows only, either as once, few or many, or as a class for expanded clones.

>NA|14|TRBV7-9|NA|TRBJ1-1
TGTGCCAGCAGCTCGGGACGCAAGAACACTGAAGCTTTCTTT
CASSSGRKNTEAFF
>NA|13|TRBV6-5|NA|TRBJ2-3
TGTGCCAGCCCTAGGAGCCTCACAGATACGCAGTATTTT
CASPRSLTDTQYF
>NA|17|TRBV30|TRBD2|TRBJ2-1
TGTGCCTGGAGCCTTCTTTATCGGACTAGCGTCTACAATGAGCAGTTCTTC
CAWSLLYRTSVYNEQFF
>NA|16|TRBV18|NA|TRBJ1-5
TGTGCCAGCTCACCACTAAGGGTAGACAGCAATCAGCCCCAGCATTTT
CASSPLRVDSNQPQHF
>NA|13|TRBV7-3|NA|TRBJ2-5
TGTGCCAGCAGTGGGACATTACAAGAGACCCAGTACTTC
CASSGTLQETQYF
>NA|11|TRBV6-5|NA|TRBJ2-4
TGTGCCAGCACCTTAGGAAAGATTCAGTACTTC
CASTLGKIQYF
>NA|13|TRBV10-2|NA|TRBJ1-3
TGCGCCAGCAGCAGGACAGAGGGAAACACCATATATTTT
CASSRTEGNTIYF
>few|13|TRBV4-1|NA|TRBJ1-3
TGCGCCAGCAGCCTGCCAGGGCGGAACACCATATATTTT
CASSLPGRNTIYF
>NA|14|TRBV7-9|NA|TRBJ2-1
TGTGCGGAAAGCAGGGGAAACTCCTACAATGAGCAGTTCTTC
CAESRGNSYNEQFF
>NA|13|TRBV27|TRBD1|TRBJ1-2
TGTGCCAGCACCACGACAGGGGGCTATGGCTACACCTTC
CASTTTGGYGYTF
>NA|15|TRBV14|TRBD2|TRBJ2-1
TGTGCCAGCAGCCCATTAGCGGGAGGGTGGGATGAGCAGTTCTTC
CASSPLAGGWDEQFF
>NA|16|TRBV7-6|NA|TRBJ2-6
TGTGCCAGCAGCTTAGCCCCAGACGCTGGCGCCAACGTCCTGACTTTC
CASSLAPDAGANVLTF
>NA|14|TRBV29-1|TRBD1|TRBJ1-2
TGCAGCGCCAGAAGACAGGGAGAAGACTATGGCTACACCTTC
CSARRQGEDYGYTF
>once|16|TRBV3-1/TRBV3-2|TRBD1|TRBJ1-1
TGTGCCAGCAGCCATAGCGACAGGGGAGTTCGCACTGAAGCTTTCTTT
CASSHSDRGVRTEAFF
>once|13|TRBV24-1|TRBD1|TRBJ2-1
TGTGCCACCATGGGACAGGGAGGGAATGAGCAGTTCTTC
CATMGQGGNEQFF
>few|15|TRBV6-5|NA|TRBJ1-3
TGTGCCAGCAGCGATCCTCGGCGGTCTGGAAACACCATATATTTT
CASSDPRRSGNTIYF
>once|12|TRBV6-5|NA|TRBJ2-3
TGTGCCAGCAGCCCCTCCCGGGATACGCAGTATTTT
CASSPSRDTQYF
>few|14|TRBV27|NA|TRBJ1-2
TGTGCCAGCAGCTCCGGCAGAACTAACTATGGCTACACCTTC
CASSSGRTNYGYTF
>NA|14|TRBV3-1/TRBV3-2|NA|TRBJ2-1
TGTGCCAGCAGCTCTAGGCGGGCTCACAATGAGCAGTTCTTC
CASSSRRAHNEQFF
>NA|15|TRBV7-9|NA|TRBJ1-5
TGTGCCAGCAGCTTAGGGCCAGGACACAATCAGCCCCAGCATTTT
CASSLGPGHNQPQHF
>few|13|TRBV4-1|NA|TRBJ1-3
TGCGCCAGCAGCCACCCCACGGGAAACACCATATATTTT
CASSHPTGNTIYF
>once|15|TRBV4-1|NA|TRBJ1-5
TGCGCCAGCAGCCAAGGGACCTCCAGCAATCAGCCCCAGCATTTT
CASSQGTSSNQPQHF
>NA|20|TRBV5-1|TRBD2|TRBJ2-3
TGCGCCAGCAGCAGGCCCGGGACTAGCGGGGGGGCCGGGGGCACAGATACGCAGTATTTT
CASSRPGTSGGAGGTDTQYF
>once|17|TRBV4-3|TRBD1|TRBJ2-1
TGCGCCAGCAGCCAGGCAAACAGGGGGAGCTCCTACAATGAGCAGTTCTTC
CASSQANRGSSYNEQFF
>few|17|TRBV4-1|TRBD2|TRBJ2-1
TGCGCCAGCAGCCACGGAACTTCCGGGACTAGCGGGAGTAAGCAGTTCTTC
CASSHGTSGTSGSKQFF
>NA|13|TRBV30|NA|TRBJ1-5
TGTGCCTCTAGAACGGATAGCAATCAGCCCCAGCATTTT
CASRTDSNQPQHF
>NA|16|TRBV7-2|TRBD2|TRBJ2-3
TGTGCCACCTCGAGAGCGGGAGGATCTAGCACAGATACGCAGTATTTT
CATSRAGGSSTDTQYF
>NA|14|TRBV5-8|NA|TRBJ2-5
TGTGCCAGCAGCCCCGGGACGGCCGAAGAGACCCAGTACTTC
CASSPGTAEETQYF
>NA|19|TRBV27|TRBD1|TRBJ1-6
TGTGCCAGCAGTTTTCTCCCCGGGACAGGACCGTTCTATAATTCACCCCTCCACTTT
CASSFLPGTGPFYNSPLHF
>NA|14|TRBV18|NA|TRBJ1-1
TGTGCCAGCTCACCCTTTACAGTGAACACTGAAGCTTTCTTT
CASSPFTVNTEAFF
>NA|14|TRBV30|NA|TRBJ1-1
TGTGCCTGGGGTCTCCGACTCCTGAACACTGAAGCTTTCTTT
CAWGLRLLNTEAFF
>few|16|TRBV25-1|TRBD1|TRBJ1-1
TGTGCCAGCAGTACCAGGGGGCGACTCATGAACACTGAAGCTTTCTTT
CASSTRGRLMNTEAFF
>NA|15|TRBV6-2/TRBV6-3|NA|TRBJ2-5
TGTGCCAGCAGTTATACTAGGGGCGTTGGGGAGACCCAGTACTTC
CASSYTRGVGETQYF
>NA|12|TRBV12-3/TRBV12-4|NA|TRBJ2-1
TGTGCCAGCACGGTCTCCTACAATGAGCAGTTCTTC
CASTVSYNEQFF
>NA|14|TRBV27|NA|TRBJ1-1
TGTGCCAGCAGTTACCGAGGGGTGAACACTGAAGCTTTCTTT
CASSYRGVNTEAFF
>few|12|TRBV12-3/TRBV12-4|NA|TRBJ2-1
TGTGCCAGCAGTCCCGGACCCAATGAGCAGTTCTTC
CASSPGPNEQFF
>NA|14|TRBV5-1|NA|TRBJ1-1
TGCGCCGGAAAGGAATCCTTGTCCGCCCCTGAAGCTTTCTTT
CAGKESLSAPEAFF
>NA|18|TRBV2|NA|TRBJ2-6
TGTGCCAGCAGTGTGAGGGGCTCGGCCACATCTGGGGCCAACGTCCTGACTTTC
CASSVRGSATSGANVLTF
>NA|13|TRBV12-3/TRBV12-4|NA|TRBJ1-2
TGTGCCAGCAGTGTCCAGGATCTGGGGGGCTACACCTTC
CASSVQDLGGYTF
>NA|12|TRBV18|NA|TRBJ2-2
TGTGCCAGCTCACCGGTCACCGGGGAGCTGTTTTTT
CASSPVTGELFF
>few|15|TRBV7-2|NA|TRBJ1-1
TGTGCCAGCAGCTTAGATCCCAATCCGAACACTGAAGCTTTCTTT
CASSLDPNPNTEAFF
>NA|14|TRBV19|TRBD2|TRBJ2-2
TGTGCCAGTAGTACTAGCGGGATGCCCGGGGAGCTGTTTTTT
CASSTSGMPGELFF
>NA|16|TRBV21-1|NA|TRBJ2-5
TGTGCCAGCAGCAAAGAACAGGGGTTAGGGCAAGAGACCCAGTACTTC
CASSKEQGLGQETQYF
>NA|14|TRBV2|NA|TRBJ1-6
TGTGCCAGCACCCCAGCAGGGTATAATTCACCCCTCCACTTT
CASTPAGYNSPLHF
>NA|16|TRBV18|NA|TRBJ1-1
TGTGCCAGCTCACCACCCCTGAGGGGCCGGTACACTGAAGCTTTCTTT
CASSPPLRGRYTEAFF
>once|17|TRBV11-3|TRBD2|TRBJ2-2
TGTGCCAGCAGCTCAGGGGGCCTAGCGGGAGGCACCGGGGAGCTGTTTTTT
CASSSGGLAGGTGELFF
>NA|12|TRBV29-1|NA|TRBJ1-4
TGCAGCGTTGAGCTCACGGACGAAAAACTGTTTTTT
CSVELTDEKLFF
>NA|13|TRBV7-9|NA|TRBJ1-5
TGTGCCAGCGCTGAAGGTATGGGACAGCCCCAGCATTTT
CASAEGMGQPQHF
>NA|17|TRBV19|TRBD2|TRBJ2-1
TGTGCCAGTAGTATAGCGAATAGCGGGAGCTCCTACAATGAGCAGTTCTTC
CASSIANSGSSYNEQFF
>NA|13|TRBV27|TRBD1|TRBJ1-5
TGTGCCAGCAGTTCGGACAGGGTCCAGCCCCAGCATTTT
CASSSDRVQPQHF
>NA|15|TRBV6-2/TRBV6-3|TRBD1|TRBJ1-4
TGTGCCAGCAGTTATAAAGGGGGCATCAGTGAAAAACTGTTTTTT
CASSYKGGISEKLFF
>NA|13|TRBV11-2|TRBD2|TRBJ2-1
TGTGCCAGCAGCTCTGGACTAGCTAATGAGCAGTTCTTC
CASSSGLANEQFF
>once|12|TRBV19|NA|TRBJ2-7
TGTGCCAGTAGTTCGGGCCTCTACGAGCAGTACTTC
CASSSGLYEQYF
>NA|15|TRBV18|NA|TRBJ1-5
TGTGCCAGCTCACCAGGGGCGGGAGGCAATCAGCCCCAGCATTTT
CASSPGAGGNQPQHF
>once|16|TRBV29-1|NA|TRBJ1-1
TGCAGCGTTCCCGGGCCCCAGCAGGGCGGATACACTGAAGCTTTCTTT
CSVPGPQQGGYTEAFF
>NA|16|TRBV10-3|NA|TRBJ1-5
TGTGCCACCGCCCCAGGCGGGATCGTCCCAAATCAGCCCCAGCATTTT
CATAPGGIVPNQPQHF
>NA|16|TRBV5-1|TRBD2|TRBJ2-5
TGCGCCAGCAGCCTGGGGTCTAGCGGGGGGTCGGTGACCCAGTACTTC
CASSLGSSGGSVTQYF
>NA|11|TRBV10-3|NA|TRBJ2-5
TGTGCCATCAGTGAGGAGGGGACCCAGTACTTC
CAISEEGTQYF
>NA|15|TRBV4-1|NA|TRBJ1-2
TGCGCCAGCAGCCATGAGGGGCGGGGTACCTATGGCTACACCTTC
CASSHEGRGTYGYTF
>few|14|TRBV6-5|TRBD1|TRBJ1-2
TGTGCCAGCAGTTACCAGGGGGACGGCTATGGCTACACCTTC
CASSYQGDGYGYTF